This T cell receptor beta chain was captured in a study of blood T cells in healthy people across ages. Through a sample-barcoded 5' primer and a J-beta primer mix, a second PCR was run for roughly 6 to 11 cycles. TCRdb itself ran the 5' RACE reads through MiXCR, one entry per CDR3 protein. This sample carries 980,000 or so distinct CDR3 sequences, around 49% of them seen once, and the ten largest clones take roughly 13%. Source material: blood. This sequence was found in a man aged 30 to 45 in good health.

The CDR3 protein is CARSAGALKNTEAFF. In DNA form, the CDR3 reads TGTGCCAGATCTGCAGGGGCCTTGAAGAACACTGAAGCTTTCTTT. This chain joins TRBV2 and TRBJ1-1, with D perhaps TRBD1 (6 bases). Trimming removed 9 bases from V and 1 base from J, with 18 bases in between. This CDR3 comprises 15 residues. Germline V CDR1 and CDR2: SNHLY, FYNNEI. The full variable domain, its missing parts supplied by reference TRBV2 and TRBJ1-1, is EPEVTQTPSHQVTQMGQEVILRCVPISNHLYFYWYRQILGQKVEFLVSFYNNEISEKSEIFDDQFSVERPDGSNFTLKIRSTKLEDSAMYFCARSAGALKNTEAFFGQGTRLTVV.